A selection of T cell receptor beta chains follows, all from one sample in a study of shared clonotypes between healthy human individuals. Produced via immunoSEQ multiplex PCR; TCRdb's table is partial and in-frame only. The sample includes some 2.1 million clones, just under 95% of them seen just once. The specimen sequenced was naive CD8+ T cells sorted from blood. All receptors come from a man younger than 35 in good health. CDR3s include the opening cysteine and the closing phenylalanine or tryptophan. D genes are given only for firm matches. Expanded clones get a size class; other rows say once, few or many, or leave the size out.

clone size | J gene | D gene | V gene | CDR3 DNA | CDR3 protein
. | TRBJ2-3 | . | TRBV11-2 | TGTGCCAGCAGCTTAGGGGACGCCCAAGATACGCAGTATTTT | CASSLGDAQDTQYF
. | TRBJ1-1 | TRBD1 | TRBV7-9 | TGTGCCAGCAGCGACCCACTGGGGGGACAGGGGCCTGAAGCTTTCTTT | CASSDPLGGQGPEAFF
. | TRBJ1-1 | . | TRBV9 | TGTGCCAGCAGCGTAGGCGGGGGCTCAAGTGAAGCTTTCTTT | CASSVGGGSSEAFF
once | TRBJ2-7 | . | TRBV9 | TGTGCCAGCAGCGTCGGGTTACACTACGAGCAGTACTTC | CASSVGLHYEQYF
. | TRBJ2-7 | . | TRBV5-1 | TGCGCCAGCAGCTTTAGCCGGGGGGCATACGAGCAGTACTTC | CASSFSRGAYEQYF
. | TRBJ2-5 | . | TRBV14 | TGTGCCAGCAGCCAAGGGAGTTGGGGCAGTCTGGAGACCCAGTACTTC | CASSQGSWGSLETQYF
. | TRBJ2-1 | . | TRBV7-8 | TGTGCCAGCAGCCCCCCGGACTATGAGCAGTTCTTC | CASSPPDYEQFF
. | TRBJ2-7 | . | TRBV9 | TGTGCCAGCAGCGTAGAAGGGGGGTCCTACGAGCAGTACTTC | CASSVEGGSYEQYF
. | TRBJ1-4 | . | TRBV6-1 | TGTGCCAGCAGTGAATTCGGGTTTCGAGAAAAACTGTTTTTT | CASSEFGFREKLFF
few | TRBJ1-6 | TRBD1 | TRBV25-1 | TGTGCCAGCAGTAGACAGGGGGCGAATTCACCCCTCCACTTT | CASSRQGANSPLHF
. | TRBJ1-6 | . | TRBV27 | TGTGCCAGCAGCCGTGTCCCTTGGGAAGAGAGGTCCTATAATTCACCCCTCCACTTT | CASSRVPWEERSYNSPLHF
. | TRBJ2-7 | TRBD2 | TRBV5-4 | TGTGCCAGCAGCTTGGAGGGGCTAGCGGGAGCATACGAGCAGTACTTC | CASSLEGLAGAYEQYF
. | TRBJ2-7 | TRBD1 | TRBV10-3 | TGTGCCATCAGTGACCCCCCGGGACAGACCTCCTACGAGCAGTACTTC | CAISDPPGQTSYEQYF
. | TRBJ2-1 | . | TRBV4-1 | TGCGCCAGCAGCCAAGACGCGCCCCTACTCAATGAGCAGTTCTTC | CASSQDAPLLNEQFF
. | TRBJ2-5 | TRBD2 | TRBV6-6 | TGTGCCAGCGGGGGGGACCGGGAGACCCAGTACTTC | CASGGDRETQYF
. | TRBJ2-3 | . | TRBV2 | TGTGCCAGCAGTGAGGACTTAGATACGCAGTATTTT | CASSEDLDTQYF
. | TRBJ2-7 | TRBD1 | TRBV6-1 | TGTGCCAGCAGCCCGACAGGGGCATTACCCGAGCAGTACTTC | CASSPTGALPEQYF
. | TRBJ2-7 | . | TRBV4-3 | TGCGCCAGCAGCCAAGAAGCCAGTTACTCCTACGAGCAGTACTTC | CASSQEASYSYEQYF
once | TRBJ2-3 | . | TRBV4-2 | TGTGCCAGCAGCCTTTACTATCCTAGCACAGATACGCAGTATTTT | CASSLYYPSTDTQYF
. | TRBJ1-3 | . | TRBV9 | TGTGCCAGCAGCGCGAGTGGGGGCTTCAGTGGAAACACCATATATTTT | CASSASGGFSGNTIYF
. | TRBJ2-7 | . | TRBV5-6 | TGTGCCAGCAGCTTGTCGGGGGCGTACGAGCAGTACTTC | CASSLSGAYEQYF
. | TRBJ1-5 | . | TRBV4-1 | TGCGCCAGCAGCCAAGACGCCGGACCGCCGGGGGAGATCAATCAGCCCCAGCATTTT | CASSQDAGPPGEINQPQHF
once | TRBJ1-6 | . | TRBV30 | TGTGCCTGGGCTCAGGGGCGGCGCTCACCCCTCCACTTT | CAWAQGRRSPLHF
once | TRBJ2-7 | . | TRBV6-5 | TGTGCCAGCAGTTACGAACAGGGAGACTACGAGCAGTACTTC | CASSYEQGDYEQYF
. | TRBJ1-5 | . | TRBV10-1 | TGCGCCAGCAGTGAGAGTGGGAATCAGCCCCAGCATTTT | CASSESGNQPQHF
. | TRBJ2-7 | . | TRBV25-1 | TGTGCCAGCAGTGATGTCACAGGGTCCTACGAGCAGTACTTC | CASSDVTGSYEQYF
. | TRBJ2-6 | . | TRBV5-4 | TGTGCCAGCATTAGCTCTGGGGCCAACGTCCTGACTTTC | CASISSGANVLTF
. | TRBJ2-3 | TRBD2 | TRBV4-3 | TGCGCCAGCAGCCAAGATATTCGGAGGGAGGGCCTGGAAGATACGCAGTATTTT | CASSQDIRREGLEDTQYF
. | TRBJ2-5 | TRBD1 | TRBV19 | TGTGCCAGTAGTTCTGACAGGGGGCCAGTGGAGACCCAGTACTTC | CASSSDRGPVETQYF
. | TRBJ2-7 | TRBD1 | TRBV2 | TGTGCCAGCAGTGACTTGGACAGGACGTACGAGCAGTACTTC | CASSDLDRTYEQYF
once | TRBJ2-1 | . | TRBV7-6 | TGTGCCAGCAGCTTAACGGGGAATGAGCAGTTCTTC | CASSLTGNEQFF
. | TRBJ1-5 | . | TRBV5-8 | TGTGCCAGCAGCTTTGGCAGCAATCAGCCCCAGCATTTT | CASSFGSNQPQHF
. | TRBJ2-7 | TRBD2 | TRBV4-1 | TGCGCCAGCAGCCCCACGGGGCTAGCGGGTACCTACGAGCAGTACTTC | CASSPTGLAGTYEQYF
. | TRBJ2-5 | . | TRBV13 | TGTGCCAGCAGCTTAGTAGAGAACGCGGAGACCCAGTACTTC | CASSLVENAETQYF
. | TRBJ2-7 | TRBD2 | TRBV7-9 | TGTGCCAGCAGCTCCCGCGGGCGGGAGGACTACGAGCAGTACTTC | CASSSRGREDYEQYF
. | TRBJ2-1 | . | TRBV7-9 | TGTGCCAGCAGCTTGGGGGGCCCGAATGAGCAGTTCTTC | CASSLGGPNEQFF
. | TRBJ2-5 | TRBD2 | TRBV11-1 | TGTGCCAGCAGTCCAGGACTAGTTTGGCAAGAGACCCAGTACTTC | CASSPGLVWQETQYF
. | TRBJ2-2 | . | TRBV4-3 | TGCGCCAGCAGCCAGCACTACAGCACCGGGGAGCTGTTTTTT | CASSQHYSTGELFF
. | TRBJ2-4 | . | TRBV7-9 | TGTGCCAGCAGCTTAAATGTGGGTCAGGGGAAAAACATTCAGTACTTC | CASSLNVGQGKNIQYF
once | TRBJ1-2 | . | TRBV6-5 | TGTGCCAGCAGTCGTCAGGGAGGGTACTATGGCTACACCTTC | CASSRQGGYYGYTF
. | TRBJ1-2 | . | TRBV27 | TGTGCCAGCAGTTTGGCGGGGGTCCCCAGGAGGCTTGATGGCTACACCTTC | CASSLAGVPRRLDGYTF
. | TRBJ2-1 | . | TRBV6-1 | TGTGCCAGCACTGGAAGCTCCTACAATGAGCAGTTCTTC | CASTGSSYNEQFF
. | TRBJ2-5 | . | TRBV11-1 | TGTGCCAGCAGCTTGGAGTGGTTCGAGACCCAGTACTTC | CASSLEWFETQYF
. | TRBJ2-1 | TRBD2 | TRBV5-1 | TGCGCCAGCAGCTCATGGACTAGCGGCGAGGATGAGCAGTTCTTC | CASSSWTSGEDEQFF
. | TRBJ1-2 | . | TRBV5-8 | TGTGCCAGCAGCTTCAGAGGGGGTCTAGGATCTAACTATGGCTACACCTTC | CASSFRGGLGSNYGYTF
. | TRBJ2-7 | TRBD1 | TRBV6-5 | TGTGCCAGCGGATACAGGGGAAACGAGCAGTACTTC | CASGYRGNEQYF
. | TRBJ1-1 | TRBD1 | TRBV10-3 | TGTGCCATCAGTTCGGGACAGGGTACGGACACTGAAGCTTTCTTT | CAISSGQGTDTEAFF
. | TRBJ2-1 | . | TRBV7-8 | TGTGCCAGCAGCTTAGAAGGCGGCAGGACCTCTAGCTATGAGCAGTTCTTC | CASSLEGGRTSSYEQFF
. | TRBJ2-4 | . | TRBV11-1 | TGTGCCGTCTCTCGGGACTCTGAAAACATTCAGTACTTC | CAVSRDSENIQYF
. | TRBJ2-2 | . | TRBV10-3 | TGTGCCATCAGTGAGTCCTGGGGGCCCAACACCGGGGAGCTGTTTTTT | CAISESWGPNTGELFF
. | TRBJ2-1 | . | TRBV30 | TGTGCCTGGAGTGTAGGAGGAGGGCTCGATGAGCAGTTCTTC | CAWSVGGGLDEQFF
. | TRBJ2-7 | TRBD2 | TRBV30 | TGTGCCTGGAGTGTGGGGACTAGCTCATATGACGAGCAGTACTTC | CAWSVGTSSYDEQYF
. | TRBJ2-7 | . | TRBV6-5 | TGTGCCAGCAGTCCTACGGGGACCTACGAGCAGTACTTC | CASSPTGTYEQYF
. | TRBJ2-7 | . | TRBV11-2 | TGTGCCAGCAGCTGGAGCTTGGGGGGCCCCGATTTCGAGCAGTACTTC | CASSWSLGGPDFEQYF
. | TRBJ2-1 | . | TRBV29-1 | TGCAGCGTTGAAGAAAATGAGCAGTTCTTC | CSVEENEQFF
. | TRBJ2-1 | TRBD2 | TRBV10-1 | TGCGCCAGTGCCTCATCTTTAAGGGAGGGAAATGAGCAGTTCTTC | CASASSLREGNEQFF
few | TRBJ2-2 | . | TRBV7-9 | TGTGCTAGGGGGGACTTCAACACCGGGGAGCTGTTTTTT | CARGDFNTGELFF
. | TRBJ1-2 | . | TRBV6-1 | TGTGCCAGCAAGACGGGGAGCAATTCTTTCTATGGCTACACCTTC | CASKTGSNSFYGYTF